This T cell receptor beta chain originates from a study of a mutant IDH1 vaccine in newly diagnosed glioma. Looking at the study overall: Visit V13 took place at week 47, and visit V12 happened at week 35.

CDR3 length: 15 amino acids. The germline gives CDR1 LNHDA, CDR2 SQIVND (reference sequence). With V trimmed by 3 bases and J by 3 bases, 7 bases remained unmatched. On this clone: Antigen specificity is unknown.

The sample's time point: week 35, safety follow-up. Each dose of the vaccine consisted of 300 ug of mutant IDH1 20-mer peptide, with topical imiquimod. Clones were read by immunoSEQ multiplex PCR, and TCRdb kept only the in-frame ones, dropping some. This table holds 35,000 to 45,000 clones, 80% to 90% found once. This receptor was identified in a man aged 40-50 years with glioma. Sequenced material: PBMCs, taken from a glioma patient whose treatment included an IDH1 peptide vaccine. This chain connects TRBV19 to TRBJ2-7; 8 bases map to TRBD1. The CDR3 loop reads CASSMTGEAYYEQYF. CDR3 nucleotides: TGTGCCAGTAGTATGACAGGGGAGGCTTACTACGAGCAGTACTTC.